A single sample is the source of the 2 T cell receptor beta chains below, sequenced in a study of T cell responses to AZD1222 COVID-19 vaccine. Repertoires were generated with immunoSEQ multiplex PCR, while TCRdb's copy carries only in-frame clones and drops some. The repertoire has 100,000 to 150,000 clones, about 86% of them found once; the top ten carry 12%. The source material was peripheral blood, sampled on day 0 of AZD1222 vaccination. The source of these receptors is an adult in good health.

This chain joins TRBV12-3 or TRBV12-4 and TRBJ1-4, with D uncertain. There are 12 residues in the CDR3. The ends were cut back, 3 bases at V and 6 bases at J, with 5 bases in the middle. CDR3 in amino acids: CASSFVDEKLFF. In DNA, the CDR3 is TGTGCCAGCAGTTTCGTAGATGAAAAACTGTTTTTT.

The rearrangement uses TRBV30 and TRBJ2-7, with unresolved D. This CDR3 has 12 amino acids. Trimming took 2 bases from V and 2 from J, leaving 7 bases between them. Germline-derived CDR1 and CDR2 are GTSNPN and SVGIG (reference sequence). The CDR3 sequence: CAWSRPAYEQYF. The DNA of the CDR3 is TGTGCCTGGAGTCGTCCAGCCTACGAGCAGTACTTC.